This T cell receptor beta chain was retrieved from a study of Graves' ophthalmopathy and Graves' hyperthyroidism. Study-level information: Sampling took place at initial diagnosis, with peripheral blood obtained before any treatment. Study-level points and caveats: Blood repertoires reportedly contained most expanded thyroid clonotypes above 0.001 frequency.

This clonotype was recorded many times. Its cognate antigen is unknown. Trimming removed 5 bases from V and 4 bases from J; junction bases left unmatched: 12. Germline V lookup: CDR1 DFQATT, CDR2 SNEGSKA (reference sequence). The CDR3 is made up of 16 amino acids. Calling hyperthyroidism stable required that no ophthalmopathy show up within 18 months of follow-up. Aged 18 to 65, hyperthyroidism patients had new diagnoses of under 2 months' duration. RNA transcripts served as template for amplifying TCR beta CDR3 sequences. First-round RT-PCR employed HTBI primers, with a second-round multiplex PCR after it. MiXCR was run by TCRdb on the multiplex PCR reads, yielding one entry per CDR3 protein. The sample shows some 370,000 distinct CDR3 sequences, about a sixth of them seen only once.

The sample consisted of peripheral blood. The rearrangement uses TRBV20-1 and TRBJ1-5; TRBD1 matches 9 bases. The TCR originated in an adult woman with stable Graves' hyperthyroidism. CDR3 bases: TGCAGTGCTGCCACAGGGGGCCGCTTAACAAATCAGCCCCAGCATTTT. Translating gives CSAATGGRLTNQPQHF.